Sequencing of this T cell receptor beta chain was carried out in a study of shared clonotypes between healthy human individuals. CD8 cells classed as naive were CD45RO-negative and positively selected for CCR7, excluding terminally differentiated effector memory CD45RA+ cells. The table came from immunoSEQ multiplex PCR; TCRdb's copy has only in-frame clones and leaves some out. In the table there are 560,000 or so clones, 96% of which are singletons. Trimming took off 4 bases at V and 5 bases at J, with 11 bases between the two ends. The CDR3 runs 14 residues. Germline V gives CDR1 MGHRA, CDR2 YSYEKL.

The source material was naive CD8+ T cells sorted from blood. The V call is TRBV4-1, the J call TRBJ2-2, with unresolved D. The receptor was isolated from a woman in her twenties or thirties in good health. The CDR3 nucleotides are TGCGCCAGCAGCCCGGACCTCGAAACCGGGGAGCTGTTTTTT. The encoded protein is CASSPDLETGELFF.